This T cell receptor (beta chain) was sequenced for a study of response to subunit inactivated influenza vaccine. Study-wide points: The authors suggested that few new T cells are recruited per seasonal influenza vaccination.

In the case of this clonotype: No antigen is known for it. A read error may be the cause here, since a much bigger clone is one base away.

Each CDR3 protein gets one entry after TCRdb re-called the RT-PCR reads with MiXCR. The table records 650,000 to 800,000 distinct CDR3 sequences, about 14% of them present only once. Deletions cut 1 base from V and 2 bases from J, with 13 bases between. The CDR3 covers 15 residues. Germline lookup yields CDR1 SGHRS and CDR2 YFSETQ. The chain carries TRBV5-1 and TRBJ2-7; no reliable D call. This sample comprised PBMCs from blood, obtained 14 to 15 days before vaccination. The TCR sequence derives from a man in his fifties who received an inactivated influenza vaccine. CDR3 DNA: TGCGCCAGCAGCTTGAACAGTGCTCGGACCTACGAGCAGTACTTC. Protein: CASSLNSARTYEQYF.